Sequencing of this T cell receptor (beta chain) was carried out in a study of early T cells in non-severe SARS-CoV-2 infection. Study in general: Sequencing used unsorted whole-blood bulk RNA, so chains lack pairing.

Germline V gene data show CDR1 as MNHEY and CDR2 as SVGEGT. V lost 7 bases, J lost 6 bases, and 15 bases lay in between. This CDR3 has 13 residues. Each single cDNA molecule received a unique molecular identifier. TCRdb used MiXCR to reprocess the 5' RACE reads, holding one entry per CDR3 protein. The sample yields approximately 30,000 distinct CDR3 sequences, around 6% seen once. Notes on the study in general: Clonotype matching in VDJdb favored anti-spike CD8 responses and did not capture private and CD4 specificities.

Note on this clonotype: The antigen is not known.

Material for sequencing was whole blood. This sequence originates from an adult who was a healthcare worker with PCR-confirmed SARS-CoV-2 infection or an uninfected control (not recorded which). This chain uses TRBV6-2 or TRBV6-3 with TRBJ1-2, with D tentatively TRBD1 (6 bases). CDR3 bases: TGTGCCAGCACCCCTACAGGGACCCATGGCTACACCTTC. It yields the protein CASTPTGTHGYTF.